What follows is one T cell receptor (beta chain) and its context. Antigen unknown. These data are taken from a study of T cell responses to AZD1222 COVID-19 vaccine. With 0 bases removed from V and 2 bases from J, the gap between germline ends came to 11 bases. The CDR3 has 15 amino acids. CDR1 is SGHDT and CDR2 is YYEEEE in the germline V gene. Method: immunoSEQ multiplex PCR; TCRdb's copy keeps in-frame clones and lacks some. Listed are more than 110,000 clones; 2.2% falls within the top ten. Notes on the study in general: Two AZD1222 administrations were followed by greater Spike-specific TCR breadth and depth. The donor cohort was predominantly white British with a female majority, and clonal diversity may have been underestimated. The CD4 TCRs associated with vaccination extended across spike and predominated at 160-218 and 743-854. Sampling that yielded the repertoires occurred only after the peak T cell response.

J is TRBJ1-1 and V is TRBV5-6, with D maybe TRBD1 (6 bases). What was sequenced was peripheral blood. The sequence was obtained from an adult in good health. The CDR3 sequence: CASSLDRVGNTEAFF. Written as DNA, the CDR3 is TGTGCCAGCAGCTTGGACAGGGTCGGAAACACTGAAGCTTTCTTT.